The entry below describes one T cell receptor beta chain. The entry originates in a study of blood T cell repertoires in COVID-19. About the study: PBMCs, B-cell-depleted T cells, or T cells were the source of the cDNA or gDNA that made up the material.

Produced via immunoSEQ multiplex PCR; TCRdb's table is partial and in-frame only. The sample carries around 150,000 clones, roughly 88% recorded once. The age range of participants was about 18 to 89 years, with residence in about two dozen US areas. Participants' reported clinical history set cohort assignment. Either two negative PCRs, clearance, or symptom resolution qualified Cohort 3 donors as recovered. The CDR3 has 13 residues. From germline, CDR1 is SQVTM and CDR2 ANQGSEA. The ends were cut back, 7 bases at V and 7 bases at J, with 14 bases in the middle. The sequenced sample consisted of PBMCs or T cells enriched from blood (not recorded which). The chain is built from TRBV29-1 and TRBJ1-6; D might be TRBD1 (6 bases). This sequence originates from a woman aged 55-70 years who had recovered from COVID-19. CDR3 nucleotides: TGCAGCGCCGCACAGGGATCCAATTCACCCCTCCACTTT. It translates to CSAAQGSNSPLHF.